Presented here are 20 T cell receptor beta chains from one specimen sequenced in a study of T cell changes during pregnancy in multiple sclerosis. The protocol was immunoSEQ multiplex PCR, while the TCRdb copy is restricted to in-frame clones and leaves out a portion. The data show about 73,000 clones, 80% to 95% seen once. The sequences come from peripheral blood, collected in the third trimester of pregnancy. These TCRs come from a female donor in good health, enrolled as a control in a pregnancy study.

The V and J genes are TRBV14 and TRBJ2-7, with 9 bases identical to TRBD1. Losses at the gene ends were 4 bases for V and 9 bases for J; bases not matched to a gene: 16. The CDR3 totals 16 residues. CDR1 and CDR2 from the germline V gene are SGHDN and FVKESK. The CDR3 sequence is CASSPTWDRDLRWQYF. DNA of the CDR3: TGTGCCAGCAGCCCTACCTGGGACAGGGATCTACGATGGCAGTACTTC.

This chain connects TRBV13 to TRBJ1-2; 7 bases are shared with TRBD1. The CDR3 runs to 14 residues. CDR1 is PRHDT, CDR2 FYEKMQ, per germline (reference sequence). V shed 3 bases and J 0 bases; nucleotides not matched to a gene: 1. CDR3: CASSFDRANYGYTF. The CDR3 nucleotides read TGTGCCAGCAGCTTCGACAGGGCTAACTATGGCTACACCTTC.

This sequence joins TRBV28 and TRBJ2-5, with 7 bases aligning to TRBD1. V was clipped by 6 bases and J by 4 bases; unmatched bases: 5. The germline CDR1 and CDR2 sequences are MDHEN and SYDVKM. The CDR3 extends over 13 amino acids. CDR3 protein: CASRRDRRETQYF. The CDR3 DNA reads as TGTGCCAGCAGAAGGGACAGAAGAGAGACCCAGTACTTC.

V usage is TRBV28 and J usage is TRBJ1-1; 7 bases map to TRBD1. CDR1 and CDR2 (germline): MDHEN, SYDVKM. The CDR3 totals 13 residues. V lost 5 bases, J lost 5 bases, and 5 bases stayed unmatched. CDR3 sequence reads: CASSTTGETEAFF. Written as DNA, the CDR3 is TGTGCCAGCAGTACCACAGGGGAGACTGAAGCTTTCTTT.

This chain's CDR3 is CASSPSTWDYSNQPQHF. CDR3 coding DNA: TGTGCCAGCTCACCTTCCACCTGGGACTATAGCAATCAGCCCCAGCATTTT. The gene calls are TRBV18 and TRBJ1-5, with D possibly being TRBD1 (5 bases). The CDR3 is 17 residues long. V lost 3 bases, J lost 0 bases, and 15 bases lay in between. Germline V gene lookup returns CDR1 KGHSH and CDR2 LQKENI.

The V gene is TRBV7-2, the J gene TRBJ2-1, with 8 bases fitting TRBD2. Per the germline V gene, CDR1 is SGHTA and CDR2 is FQGNSA. CDR3 size: 17 residues. The junction had 6 bases not matched to a gene; V was cut back by 1 base and J by 1 base. CDR3 nucleotide sequence: TGTGCCAGCAGCTTAGTAACGGGACTAGGGTCCTACAATGAGCAGTTCTTC. As protein: CASSLVTGLGSYNEQFF.

The chain is built from TRBV10-3 and TRBJ1-2, with D possibly being TRBD1 (5 bases). The CDR3 runs 12 residues. V was pared by 4 bases and J by 4 bases, with 7 bases between. Germline CDR1 and CDR2: ENHRY and SYGVKD. CDR3 in amino acids: CAISGQSYGYTF. The DNA of the CDR3 is TGTGCCATCAGTGGACAGAGCTATGGCTACACCTTC.

The V and J genes are TRBV14 and TRBJ2-3; 7 bases are a match to TRBD2. The germline gives CDR1 SGHDN, CDR2 FVKESK. This CDR3 contains 15 residues. V was pared by 6 bases and J by 4 bases, with 10 bases of the junction left unmatched. The CDR3 nucleotides read TGTGCCAGCAGTTCCCGGGAGGCGCTGGCAGATACGCAGTATTTT. Its translation is CASSSREALADTQYF. Full variable domain (rest looked up from reference TRBV14 and TRBJ2-3): EAGVTQFPSHSVIEKGQTVTLRCDPISGHDNLYWYRRVMGKEIKFLLHFVKESKQDESGMPNNRFLAERTGGTYSTLKVQPAELEDSGVYFCASSSREALADTQYFGPGTRLTVL.

J is TRBJ2-2 and V is TRBV9; 13 positions match TRBD2. CDR1 SGDLS and CDR2 YYNGEE come from the germline V gene. The V gene end was trimmed by 4 bases and the J gene end by 10 bases; junction bases not matched to a gene: 10. This CDR3 is built from 16 residues. CDR3 in amino acids: CASSFRTSGGAQELFF. For the CDR3, the DNA is TGTGCCAGCAGCTTCCGGACTAGCGGGGGCGCGCAGGAGCTGTTTTTT.

J is TRBJ2-3 and V is TRBV4-2, with D perhaps matching TRBD2 (6 bases). Germline V gene lookup returns CDR1 LGHNA and CDR2 YNFKEQ. This CDR3 has 14 amino acids. V shed 7 bases and J shed 2 bases, with 13 bases lying between them. In DNA, the CDR3 is TGTGCCAGCATGCTGGCGGGGAACACAGATACGCAGTATTTT. Residues: CASMLAGNTDTQYF.

V usage is TRBV28 and J usage is TRBJ2-3, with TRBD1 identical over 9 bases. The ends lost 5 bases at V and 6 bases at J; junction bases unmatched: 9. Germline CDR1 is MDHEN and CDR2 is SYDVKM. CDR3 size: 15 residues. The CDR3, as DNA: TGTGCCAGCAGTCCACCAACAGGGGGCAAGGATACGCAGTATTTT. Protein sequence: CASSPPTGGKDTQYF.

The rearrangement uses TRBV27 and TRBJ2-2, with 9 bases identical to TRBD1. J gave up 5 bases and V 0 bases, and 1 base lay outside the gene matches. The CDR3 totals 15 residues. Germline values: CDR1 MNHEY, CDR2 SMNVEV (reference sequence). The CDR3 coding sequence is TGTGCCAGCAGTTTATCGACAGGGGGAACCGGGGAGCTGTTTTTT. It encodes CASSLSTGGTGELFF.

V and J are TRBV27 and TRBJ2-7; 7 nucleotides line up with TRBD2. V was pared by 2 bases and J by 3 bases, with 4 bases of the junction left unmatched. Germline CDR1 is MNHEY and CDR2 is SMNVEV (reference sequence). This CDR3 has 14 residues. The CDR3 DNA follows: TGTGCCAGCAGTTTAGGCGGGGAGGGCTACGAGCAGTACTTC. Its protein is CASSLGGEGYEQYF.

This chain uses TRBV28 with TRBJ2-7; maybe TRBD1 (6 bases). Germline V lookup: CDR1 MDHEN, CDR2 SYDVKM. Trimming pared 7 bases from V and 4 bases from J, leaving 14 bases between. The CDR3 is 13 residues long. The CDR3 DNA is TGTGCCAGCACATGGGGCAGGGGTTACGAGCAGTACTTC. As protein: CASTWGRGYEQYF.

The CDR3 nucleotides read TGTGCCATCAGTAGCCGGGACAGAGATCGGGACACTGAAGCTTTCTTT. Amino acids: CAISSRDRDRDTEAFF. The chain has TRBV10-3 and TRBJ1-1; 7 nucleotides match TRBD1. J lost 3 bases, V lost 5 bases, and 12 bases had no gene match. The germline V gene has CDR1 ENHRY and CDR2 SYGVKD. The CDR3 has 16 residues.

The CDR3 region is CASSLETSGRREDTQYF. CDR3 in DNA: TGTGCCAGCAGCTTGGAGACTAGCGGGCGCCGAGAAGATACGCAGTATTTT. The chain links TRBV5-6 to TRBJ2-3, with 10 bases fitting TRBD2. Unmatched junction bases numbered 9, after V lost 0 bases and J lost 5 bases. CDR3 size: 17 residues. Per germline, CDR1 SGHDT and CDR2 YYEEEE.

The J gene is TRBJ1-1, the V gene TRBV28; no firm D call. This CDR3 spans 12 amino acids. The germline V gene encodes CDR1 MDHEN and CDR2 SYDVKM. V was trimmed by 2 bases and J by 8 bases, leaving 9 bases between them. The CDR3 protein is CASSLQAWEAFF. The CDR3 coding sequence is TGTGCCAGCAGTTTACAAGCCTGGGAAGCTTTCTTT.

In this sample, this clone turned up once. V and J are TRBV6-1 and TRBJ1-4; 9 bases line up with TRBD1. The V segment lost 6 bases and the J segment 7 bases; nucleotides outside the gene matches: 9. The CDR3 sequence is 15 residues long. Germline loops: CDR1 MNHNS, CDR2 SASEGT. CDR3 DNA sequence: TGTGCCAGCAGATTTTCCGGGACAGGGACTGAAAAACTGTTTTTT. As protein: CASRFSGTGTEKLFF.

The gene calls are TRBV19 and TRBJ2-1; 9 bases match TRBD2. This CDR3 has 14 amino acids. CDR1 and CDR2 from the germline V gene are LNHDA and SQIVND (reference sequence). The V segment lost 4 bases and the J segment 5 bases; nucleotides outside the gene matches: 3. CDR3 sequence reads: CASSTLAGDNEQFF. In DNA form, the CDR3 reads TGTGCCAGTAGTACCTTAGCGGGAGACAATGAGCAGTTCTTC.

The V and J genes are TRBV5-1 and TRBJ2-2, with 7 bases lining up with TRBD2. The V gene's germline CDR1 is SGHRS and CDR2 YFSETQ. This CDR3 is built from 15 residues. The J segment lost 1 base and the V segment lost 4 bases, leaving 4 bases of the junction unmatched. CDR3 DNA sequence: TGCGCCAGCAGCGGGCCGGGGGGGAACACCGGGGAGCTGTTTTTT. Amino acids: CASSGPGGNTGELFF.